Given below is one T cell receptor (beta chain) in context. From germline, CDR1 is SNHLY and CDR2 FYNNEI. Trimming left V 5 bases short and J 3 bases short, with 11 bases between. The CDR3 loop spans 13 amino acids. The repertoire was sequenced with immunoSEQ multiplex PCR; TCRdb's copy has only in-frame clones and lacks some. The sample holds 430,000 or so clones, roughly 90% seen once. The data originate from a study of blood T cell repertoires in COVID-19. Enrolled through a virtual design, the participants were between about 18 and 89 years of age and came from under 30 US areas. The V gene is TRBV2, the J gene TRBJ2-7, with unresolved D. The specimen sequenced was PBMCs or T cells enriched from blood (not recorded which). This clonotype originated in a woman aged 35 to 49 who had recovered from COVID-19. The CDR3 spells CASSPDLGYEQYF. CDR3 DNA sequence: TGTGCCAGCAGTCCCGACTTAGGCTACGAGCAGTACTTC.